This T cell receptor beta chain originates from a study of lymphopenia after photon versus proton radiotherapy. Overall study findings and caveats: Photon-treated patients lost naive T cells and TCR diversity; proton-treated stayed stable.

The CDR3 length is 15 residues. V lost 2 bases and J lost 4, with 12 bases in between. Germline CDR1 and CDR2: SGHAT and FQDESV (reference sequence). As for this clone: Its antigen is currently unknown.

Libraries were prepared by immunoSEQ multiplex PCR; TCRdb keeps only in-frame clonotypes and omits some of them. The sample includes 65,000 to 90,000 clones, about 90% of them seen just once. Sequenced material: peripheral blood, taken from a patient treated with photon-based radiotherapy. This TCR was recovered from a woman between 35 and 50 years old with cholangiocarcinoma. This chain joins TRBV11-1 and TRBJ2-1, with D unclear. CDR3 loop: CASSLSLVGYNEQFF. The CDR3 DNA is TGTGCCAGCAGCTTAAGTCTGGTCGGATACAATGAGCAGTTCTTC.